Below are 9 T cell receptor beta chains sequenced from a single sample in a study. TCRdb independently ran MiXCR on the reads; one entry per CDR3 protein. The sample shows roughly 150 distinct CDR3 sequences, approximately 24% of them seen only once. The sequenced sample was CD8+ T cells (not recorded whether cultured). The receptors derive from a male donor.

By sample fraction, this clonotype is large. The CDR3 DNA follows: TGTGCCAGCACCTCCCGCTTACGTACAGGGACTGAGGAGACCCAGTACTTC. It codes for CASTSRLRTGTEETQYF. This rearrangement joins TRBV6-1 to TRBJ2-5; tentatively, D is TRBD1 or TRBD2 (6 bases each). V lost 7 bases to trimming and J lost 5 bases, with 26 bases between them. Per germline, CDR1 MNHNS and CDR2 SASEGT. The CDR3 has 17 residues.

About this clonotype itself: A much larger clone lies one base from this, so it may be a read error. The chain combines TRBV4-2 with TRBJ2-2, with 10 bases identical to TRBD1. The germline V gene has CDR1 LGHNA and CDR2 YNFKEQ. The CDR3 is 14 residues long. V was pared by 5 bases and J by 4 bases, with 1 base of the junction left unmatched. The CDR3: CASSGQGGTGELFF. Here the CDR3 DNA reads TGTGCCAGCAGCGGACAGGGGGGCACCGGGGAGCTGTTTTTT.

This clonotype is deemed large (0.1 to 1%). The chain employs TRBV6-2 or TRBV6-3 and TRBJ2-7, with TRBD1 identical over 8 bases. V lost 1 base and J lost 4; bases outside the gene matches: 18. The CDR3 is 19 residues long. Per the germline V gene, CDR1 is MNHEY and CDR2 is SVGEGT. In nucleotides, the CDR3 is TGTGCCAGCAGTTACTTCCGTCGACTCCCGGGACAGGTTTTTTACGAGCAGTACTTC. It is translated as CASSYFRRLPGQVFYEQYF.

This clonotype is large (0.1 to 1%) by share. The CDR3 sequence is CSALPFYGYTF. The CDR3 nucleotides read TGCAGTGCTTTGCCCTTTTATGGCTACACCTTC. The V and J genes are TRBV20-1 and TRBJ1-2; no definite D call. The germline gives CDR1 DFQATT, CDR2 SNEGSKA (reference sequence). The V and J ends lost 5 bases and 5 bases respectively, with 9 bases between them. The CDR3 length is 11 residues.

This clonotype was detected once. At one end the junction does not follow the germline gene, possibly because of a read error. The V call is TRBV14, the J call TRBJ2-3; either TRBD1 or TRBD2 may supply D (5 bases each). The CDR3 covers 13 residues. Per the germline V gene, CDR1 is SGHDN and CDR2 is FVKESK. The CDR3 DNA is TGTGCCGGCAGCCAAGTGGGACCAGATACGCAGTATTTT. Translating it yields CAGSQVGPDTQYF.

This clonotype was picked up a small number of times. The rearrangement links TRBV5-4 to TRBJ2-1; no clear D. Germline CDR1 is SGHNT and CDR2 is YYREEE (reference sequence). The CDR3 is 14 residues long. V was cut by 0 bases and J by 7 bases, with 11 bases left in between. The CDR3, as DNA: TGTGCCAGCAGCTTGGCCGGGTCCCCTAATGAGCAGTTCTTC. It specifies CASSLAGSPNEQFF. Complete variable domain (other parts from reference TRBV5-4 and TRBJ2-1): ETGVTQSPTHLIKTRGQQVTLRCSSQSGHNTVSWYQQALGQGPQFIFQYYREEENGRGNFPPRFSGLQFPNYSSELNVNALELDDSALYLCASSLAGSPNEQFFGPGTRLTVL.

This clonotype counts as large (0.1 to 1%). This CDR3 reads CSAKKGGGDTDTQYF. CDR3 sequence (DNA): TGCAGTGCTAAGAAGGGGGGAGGGGACACAGATACGCAGTATTTT. This chain links TRBV20-1 with TRBJ2-3; D might be TRBD2 (7 bases). This CDR3 has 15 residues. The V gene's germline CDR1 is DFQATT and CDR2 SNEGSKA (reference sequence). V lost 4 bases and J 2 bases, leaving 16 bases between the germline ends.

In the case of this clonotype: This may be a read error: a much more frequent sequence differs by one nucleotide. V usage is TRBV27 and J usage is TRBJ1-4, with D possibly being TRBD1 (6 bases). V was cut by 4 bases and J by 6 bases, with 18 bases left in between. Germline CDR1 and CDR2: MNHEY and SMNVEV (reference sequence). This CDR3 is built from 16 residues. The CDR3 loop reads CASSSFCTGLDEKLFF. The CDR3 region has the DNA TGTGCCAGCAGTTCGTTCTGTACAGGGTTGGATGAAAAACTGTTTTTT.

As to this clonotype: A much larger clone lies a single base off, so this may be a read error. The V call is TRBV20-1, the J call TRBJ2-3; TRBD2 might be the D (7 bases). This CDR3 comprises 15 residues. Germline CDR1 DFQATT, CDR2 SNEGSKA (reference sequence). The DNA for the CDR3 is TGCAGTGCTAAGAAGGGGGGAGGGGACACAGGTACGCAGTATTTT. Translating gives CSAKKGGGDTGTQYF.